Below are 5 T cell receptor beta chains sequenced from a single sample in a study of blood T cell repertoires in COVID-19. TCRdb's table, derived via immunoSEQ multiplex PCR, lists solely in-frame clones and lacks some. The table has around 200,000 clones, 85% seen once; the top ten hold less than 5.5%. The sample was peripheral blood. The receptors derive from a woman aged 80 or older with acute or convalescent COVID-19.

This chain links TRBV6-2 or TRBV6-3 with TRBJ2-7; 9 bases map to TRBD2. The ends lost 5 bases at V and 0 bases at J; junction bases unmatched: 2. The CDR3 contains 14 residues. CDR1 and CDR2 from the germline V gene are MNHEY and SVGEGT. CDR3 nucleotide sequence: TGTGCCAGCAGTAAAGCGGGAGGCTCCTACGAGCAGTACTTC. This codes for CASSKAGGSYEQYF.

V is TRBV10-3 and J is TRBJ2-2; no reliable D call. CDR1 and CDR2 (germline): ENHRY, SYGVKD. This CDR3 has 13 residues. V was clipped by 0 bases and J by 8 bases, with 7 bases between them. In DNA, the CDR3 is TGTGCCATCAGTGAGTCGACTCCTGGGGAGCTGTTTTTT. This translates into CAISESTPGELFF.

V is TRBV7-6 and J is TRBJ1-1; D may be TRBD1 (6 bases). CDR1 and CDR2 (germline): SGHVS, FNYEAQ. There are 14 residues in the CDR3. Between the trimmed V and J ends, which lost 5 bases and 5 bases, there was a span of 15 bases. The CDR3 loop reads CASSIQGGRTEAFF. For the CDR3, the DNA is TGTGCCAGCAGCATACAGGGCGGGAGAACTGAAGCTTTCTTT.

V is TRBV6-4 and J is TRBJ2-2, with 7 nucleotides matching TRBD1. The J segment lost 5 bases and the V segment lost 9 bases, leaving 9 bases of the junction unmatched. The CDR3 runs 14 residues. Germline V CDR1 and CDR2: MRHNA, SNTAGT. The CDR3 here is CARKGQVETGELFF. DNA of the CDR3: TGTGCCAGAAAAGGACAGGTGGAAACCGGGGAGCTGTTTTTT.

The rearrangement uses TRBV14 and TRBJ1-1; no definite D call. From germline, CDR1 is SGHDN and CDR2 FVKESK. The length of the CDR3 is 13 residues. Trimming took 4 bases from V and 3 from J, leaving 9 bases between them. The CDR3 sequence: CASSRTEHTEAFF. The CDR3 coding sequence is TGTGCCAGCAGCCGAACAGAGCACACTGAAGCTTTCTTT.